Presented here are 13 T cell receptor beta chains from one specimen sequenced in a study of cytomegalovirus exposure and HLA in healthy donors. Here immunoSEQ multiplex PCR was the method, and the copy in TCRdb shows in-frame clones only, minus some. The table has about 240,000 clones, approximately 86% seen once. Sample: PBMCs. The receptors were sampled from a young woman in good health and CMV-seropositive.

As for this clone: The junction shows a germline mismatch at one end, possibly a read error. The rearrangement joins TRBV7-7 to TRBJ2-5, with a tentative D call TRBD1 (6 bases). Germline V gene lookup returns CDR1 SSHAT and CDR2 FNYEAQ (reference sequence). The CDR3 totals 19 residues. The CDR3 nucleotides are TGTGCTAGCAGCTTAGGCGTGGCGGGCAGGGGCCTGTCAAGGGAGACCCAGTACTTC. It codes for CASSLGVAGRGLSRETQYF.

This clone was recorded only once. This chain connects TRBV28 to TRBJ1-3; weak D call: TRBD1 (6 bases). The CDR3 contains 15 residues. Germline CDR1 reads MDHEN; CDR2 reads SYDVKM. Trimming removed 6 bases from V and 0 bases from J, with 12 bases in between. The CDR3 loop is CASSLPQGSGNTIYF. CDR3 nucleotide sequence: TGTGCCAGCAGCTTACCACAGGGCTCTGGAAACACCATATATTTT.

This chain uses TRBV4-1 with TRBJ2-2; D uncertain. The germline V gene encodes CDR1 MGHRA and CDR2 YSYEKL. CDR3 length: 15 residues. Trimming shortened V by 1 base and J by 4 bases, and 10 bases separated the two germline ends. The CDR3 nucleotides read TGCGCCAGCAGCCAAGGCCAGGTTGCCACCGGGGAGCTGTTTTTT. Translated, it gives CASSQGQVATGELFF.

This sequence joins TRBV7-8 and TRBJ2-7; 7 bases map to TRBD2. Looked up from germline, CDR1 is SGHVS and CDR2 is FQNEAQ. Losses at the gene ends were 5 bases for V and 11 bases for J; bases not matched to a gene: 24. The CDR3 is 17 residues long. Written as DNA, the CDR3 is TGTGCCAGCAGCCGTCGGAGAGCTAGCGGAGCACCTGACGCGGAGTACTTC. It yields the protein CASSRRRASGAPDAEYF.

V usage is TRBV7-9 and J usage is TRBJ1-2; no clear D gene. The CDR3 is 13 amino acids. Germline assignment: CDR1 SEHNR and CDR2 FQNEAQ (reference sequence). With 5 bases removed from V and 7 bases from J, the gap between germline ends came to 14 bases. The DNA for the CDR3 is TGTGCCAGCAGCGCCGAGGTTTCGGGTGGCTACACCTTC. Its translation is CASSAEVSGGYTF.

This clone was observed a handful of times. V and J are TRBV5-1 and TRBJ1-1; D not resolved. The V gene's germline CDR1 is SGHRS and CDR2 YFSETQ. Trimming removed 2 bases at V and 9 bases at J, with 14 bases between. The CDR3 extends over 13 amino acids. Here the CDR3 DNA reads TGCGCCAGCAGCTTCGAGGGAGGAATTAAAGCTTTCTTT. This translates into CASSFEGGIKAFF. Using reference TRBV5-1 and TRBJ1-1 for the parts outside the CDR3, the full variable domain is KAGVTQTPRYLIKTRGQQVTLSCSPISGHRSVSWYQQTPGQGLQFLFEYFSETQRNKGNFPGRFSGRQFSNSRSEMNVSTLELGDSALYLCASSFEGGIKAFFGQGTRLTVV.

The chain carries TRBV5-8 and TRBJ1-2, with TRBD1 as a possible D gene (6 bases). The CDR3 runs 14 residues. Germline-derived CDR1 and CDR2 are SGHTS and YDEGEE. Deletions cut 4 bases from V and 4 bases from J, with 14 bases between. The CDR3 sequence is CASSRQASGYGYTF. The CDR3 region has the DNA TGTGCCAGCAGCCGACAGGCGTCGGGCTATGGCTACACCTTC.

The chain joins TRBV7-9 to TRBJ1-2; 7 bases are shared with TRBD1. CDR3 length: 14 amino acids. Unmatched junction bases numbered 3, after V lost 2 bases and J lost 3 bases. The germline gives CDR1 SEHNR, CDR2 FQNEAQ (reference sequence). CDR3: CASSLLDRDYGYTF. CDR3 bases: TGTGCCAGCAGCTTATTAGACAGGGACTATGGCTACACCTTC.

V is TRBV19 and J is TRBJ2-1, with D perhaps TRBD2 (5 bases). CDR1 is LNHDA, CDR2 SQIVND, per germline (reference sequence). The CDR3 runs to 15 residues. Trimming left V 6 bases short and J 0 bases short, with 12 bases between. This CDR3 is CASRSTRSSYNEQFF. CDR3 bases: TGTGCCAGTAGATCAACTAGGAGCTCCTACAATGAGCAGTTCTTC.

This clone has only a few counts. The CDR3 sequence: CASSLVGLASYNEQFF. CDR3 in DNA: TGTGCCAGCAGCTTGGTGGGACTAGCGAGCTACAATGAGCAGTTCTTC. This chain joins TRBV5-6 and TRBJ2-1; 10 bases map to TRBD2. The germline gives CDR1 SGHDT, CDR2 YYEEEE. This CDR3 region has 16 residues. V lost 0 bases and J lost 3; bases outside the gene matches: 3.

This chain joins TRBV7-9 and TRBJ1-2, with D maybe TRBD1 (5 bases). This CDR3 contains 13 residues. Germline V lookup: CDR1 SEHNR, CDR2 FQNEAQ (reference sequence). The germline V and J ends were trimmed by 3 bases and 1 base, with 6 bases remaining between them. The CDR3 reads CASSLTDNYGYTF. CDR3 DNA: TGTGCCAGCAGCTTGACAGATAACTATGGCTACACCTTC.

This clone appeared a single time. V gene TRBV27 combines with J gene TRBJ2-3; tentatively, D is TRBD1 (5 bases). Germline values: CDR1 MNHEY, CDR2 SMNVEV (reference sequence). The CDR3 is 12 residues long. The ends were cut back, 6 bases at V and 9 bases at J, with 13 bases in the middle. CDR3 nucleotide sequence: TGTGCCAGCAGCTCAGGGTTAAGAACGCAGTATTTT. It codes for CASSSGLRTQYF.

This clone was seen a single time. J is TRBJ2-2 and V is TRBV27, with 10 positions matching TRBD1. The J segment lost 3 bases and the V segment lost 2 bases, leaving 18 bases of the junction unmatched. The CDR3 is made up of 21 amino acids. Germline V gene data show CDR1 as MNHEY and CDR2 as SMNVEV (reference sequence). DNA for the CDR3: TGTGCCAGCAGTTTACTTGGCGGGACAGGGGTAGGCCTAGCCGACACCGGGGAGCTGTTTTTT. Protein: CASSLLGGTGVGLADTGELFF.